Listed below are T cell receptor beta chains from one sample, sequenced in a study of shared clonotypes between healthy human individuals. The table came from immunoSEQ multiplex PCR; TCRdb's copy has only in-frame clones and leaves some out. The sample has fewer than 800,000 clones, under 95% seen once. Sample: naive CD8+ T cells sorted from blood. The receptors were gathered from a man under 40 in good health. Both conserved end residues are part of each CDR3. Fields, in order: D gene, J gene, clone size, V gene, CDR3 DNA, CDR3 protein. The D gene is left open where the match is weak. Clone size appears in some rows only: once, few, many, or a class for an expanded clone.

TRBD2,TRBJ2-7,-,TRBV4-1,TGCGCCAGCAGCCACACTAGCGGACTGTCCTACGAGCAGTACTTC,CASSHTSGLSYEQYF
-,TRBJ2-1,-,TRBV5-5,TGTGCCAGCAGCTCGTTCCCTAAGGGGGGGCGCGCCTATGAGCAGTTCTTC,CASSSFPKGGRAYEQFF
-,TRBJ1-2,-,TRBV2,TGTGCCAGCAGTGAAGCTGAGGTGGGGGAGGCTAACTATGGCTACACCTTC,CASSEAEVGEANYGYTF
TRBD2,TRBJ2-5,-,TRBV13,TGTGCCAGCAGCTCTCCGGGACTAGCGGGAGAAGAGACCCAGTACTTC,CASSSPGLAGEETQYF
-,TRBJ2-5,-,TRBV18,TGTGCCAGCTCACCAAATCACCAAGAGACCCAGTACTTC,CASSPNHQETQYF
-,TRBJ1-4,few,TRBV25-1,TGTGCCAGCAGTGCTGCCGGAGGACTGTTTTTT,CASSAAGGLFF
TRBD2,TRBJ2-3,-,TRBV7-6,TGTGCCAGCAGCTCCAACACCGGGACTAGCGGGAGGGCCGTAGGTGCAGATACGCAGTATTTT,CASSSNTGTSGRAVGADTQYF
-,TRBJ2-2,-,TRBV7-5,TGTGTCAGAAGCGTCATTCCGACGGGACAGGAGAACACCGGGGAGCTGTTTTTT,CVRSVIPTGQENTGELFF
TRBD2,TRBJ2-1,-,TRBV27,TGTGCCAGCAGTGTGGGACTAGCGGGAGGCTACAATGAGCAGTTCTTC,CASSVGLAGGYNEQFF
-,TRBJ1-1,-,TRBV7-6,TGTGCCAGCAGCTCAAGAGGGGGTATGAACACTGAAGCTTTCTTT,CASSSRGGMNTEAFF
-,TRBJ2-3,-,TRBV19,TGTGCCAGTACCATAGGAGCAGGGGCCGATACGCAGTATTTT,CASTIGAGADTQYF
TRBD2,TRBJ2-5,-,TRBV27,TGTGCCAGCAGTACCTCGGGACTAGCGGAAGAGACCCAGTACTTC,CASSTSGLAEETQYF
TRBD2,TRBJ2-3,-,TRBV6-5,TGTGCCAGCAGTTCCACTAGCGGGAGCCCAGATACGCAGTATTTT,CASSSTSGSPDTQYF
-,TRBJ2-7,-,TRBV7-9,TGTGCCAGCAGCAGGGACACCTACGAGCAGTACTTC,CASSRDTYEQYF
-,TRBJ2-7,-,TRBV11-2,TGTGCCAGCAGCTTACACGGGGATCTTTACGAGCAGTACTTC,CASSLHGDLYEQYF
-,TRBJ2-1,-,TRBV18,TGTGCCAGCTCACAGGTAGCAGTTCCTAATGAGCAGTTCTTC,CASSQVAVPNEQFF
-,TRBJ2-1,-,TRBV11-3,TGTGCCAGCAGTGGGATTTACAATGAGCAGTTCTTC,CASSGIYNEQFF
-,TRBJ1-4,once,TRBV15,TGTGCCACCAGGGACGGGGTATATGAAAAACTGTTTTTT,CATRDGVYEKLFF
-,TRBJ2-5,-,TRBV29-1,TGCAGCGTTGCCGACACCCTCCAAGAGACCCAGTACTTC,CSVADTLQETQYF
-,TRBJ1-5,-,TRBV28,TGTGCCAGCAGTTGGGGAGATAGCAATCAGCCCCAGCATTTT,CASSWGDSNQPQHF
-,TRBJ1-1,-,TRBV11-2,TGTGCCAGCAGCCCTTTGACGGGGTGGACTGAAGCTTTCTTT,CASSPLTGWTEAFF
-,TRBJ2-1,-,TRBV4-1,TGCGCCAGCAGCCAAGATTTGGTAGGGCAGGGAATAAACAATGAGCAGTTCTTC,CASSQDLVGQGINNEQFF
-,TRBJ2-7,-,TRBV5-4,TGTGCCAGCAGCCATCGGGACACGGCTTACGAGCAGTACTTC,CASSHRDTAYEQYF
TRBD2,TRBJ2-6,once,TRBV9,TGTGCCAGCAGCCCCCGCGGGGGGATCTCTGGGGCCAACGTCCTGACTTTC,CASSPRGGISGANVLTF
TRBD1,TRBJ2-1,-,TRBV7-9,TGTGCCAGCAGCTCCGACAGGGGCTCCTACAATGAGCAGTTCTTC,CASSSDRGSYNEQFF
-,TRBJ2-5,-,TRBV30,TGTGCCTGGAGTGTGCCCTCGGACTATCTGTACTTC,CAWSVPSDYLYF
-,TRBJ2-1,-,TRBV7-2,TGTGCCAGCAGCTTACCCGGGAACTACAATGAGCAGTTCTTC,CASSLPGNYNEQFF
TRBD2,TRBJ2-1,many,TRBV7-9,TGTGCCAGCAGCTTAGGTAGCGGGAGACTAAATGAGCAGTTCTTC,CASSLGSGRLNEQFF
-,TRBJ1-2,-,TRBV7-9,TGTGCCAGCAGCCCCCGGGACCGCGACTATGGCTACACCTTC,CASSPRDRDYGYTF
-,TRBJ2-3,-,TRBV18,TGTGCCAGCTCACCAGAAAGGGGGACAGATACGCAGTATTTT,CASSPERGTDTQYF
TRBD2,TRBJ2-7,-,TRBV25-1,TGTGCCAGCAGCGGGACTAGCGGTCCCTACGAGCAGTACTTC,CASSGTSGPYEQYF
-,TRBJ2-1,-,TRBV5-8,TGTGCCAGCAGCTTATGGGGTGGGAGCTACAATGAGCAGTTCTTC,CASSLWGGSYNEQFF
-,TRBJ2-1,-,TRBV5-8,TGTGCCAGCAGCTTTCTAGAGAGCTCCTACAATGAGCAGTTCTTC,CASSFLESSYNEQFF
-,TRBJ2-7,-,TRBV27,TGTGCCAGCAGTGGGCGGGGCGGGGCTACGGAGCAGTACTTC,CASSGRGGATEQYF
-,TRBJ2-2,-,TRBV28,TGTGCCAGCTTAGGTTTCAGGGACGGCACCGGGGAGCTGTTTTTT,CASLGFRDGTGELFF
-,TRBJ2-1,-,TRBV6-5,TGTGCCAGCAGGGGCGGCACGAGCTCCTACAATGAGCAGTTCTTC,CASRGGTSSYNEQFF
-,TRBJ2-2,-,TRBV28,TGTGCCAGCAGTTTCAGGGAATACGGGGAGCTGTTTTTT,CASSFREYGELFF
TRBD2,TRBJ2-1,-,TRBV10-3,TGTGCCATCAGTGAAGGGCTAGCGGGAGGCGGAGAGCAGTTCTTC,CAISEGLAGGGEQFF
-,TRBJ1-4,-,TRBV27,TGTGCCAGCAGTTCCTTGACTGGGGGTGAAAAACTGTTTTTT,CASSSLTGGEKLFF
-,TRBJ2-5,-,TRBV10-3,TGTGCCATCAGTAGGTCGTTTGGGGGGTCAGAAGAGACCCAGTACTTC,CAISRSFGGSEETQYF
-,TRBJ1-5,-,TRBV27,TGTGCCAGCAGTTTTGTAAGGGTTCTTAATCAGCCCCAGCATTTT,CASSFVRVLNQPQHF
TRBD2,TRBJ2-1,-,TRBV7-9,TGTGCCAGCAGTCCCCCACTAGCGCTGAATGAGCAGTTCTTC,CASSPPLALNEQFF
-,TRBJ1-4,-,TRBV2,TGTGCCAGCAGTAGCTGGGATGAAAAACTGTTTTTT,CASSSWDEKLFF
-,TRBJ1-2,few,TRBV13,TGTGCCAGCAGCTTAGGCGTGGGTAGCTATGGCTACACCTTC,CASSLGVGSYGYTF
TRBD2,TRBJ2-2,-,TRBV30,TGTGCCTGGAGTGTAGGCCTAGCGGCCACCGGGGAGCTGTTTTTT,CAWSVGLAATGELFF
TRBD1,TRBJ2-6,-,TRBV4-1,TGCGCCAGCAGCCACCTCGGACAGGGTGGTGGGGCCAACGTCCTGACTTTC,CASSHLGQGGGANVLTF
-,TRBJ2-1,once,TRBV5-4,TGTGCCAGCAGCTTGGGGCTAGTGGTGGTCTTC,CASSLGLVVVF
-,TRBJ1-1,-,TRBV4-3,TGCGCCAGCAGCCAAACGGGGGGCCGAAGCGACTTGGTAACTGAAGCTTTCTTT,CASSQTGGRSDLVTEAFF
-,TRBJ2-3,-,TRBV7-3,TGTGCCAGCAGCTTCTCGGGACTGGGGGGCACAGATACGCAGTATTTT,CASSFSGLGGTDTQYF
-,TRBJ2-7,-,TRBV11-2,TGTGCCAGCAGCTTTAGCGGTTTCTCCTACGAGCAGTACTTC,CASSFSGFSYEQYF
-,TRBJ1-1,-,TRBV13,TGTGCCAGCAGCGGGGATCGCACTGAAGCTTTCTTT,CASSGDRTEAFF
-,TRBJ1-5,-,TRBV7-8,TGTGCCAGCAGCTTGAGCGAATTCAGGGGATCGGGCAATCAGCCCCAGCATTTT,CASSLSEFRGSGNQPQHF
-,TRBJ2-3,-,TRBV7-9,TGTGCCACAGAGGAGGATACGCAGTATTTT,CATEEDTQYF
TRBD2,TRBJ2-7,-,TRBV11-3,TGTGCCAGCAGCTTAGCGGGCGGGAGCTCCTACGAGCAGTACTTC,CASSLAGGSSYEQYF